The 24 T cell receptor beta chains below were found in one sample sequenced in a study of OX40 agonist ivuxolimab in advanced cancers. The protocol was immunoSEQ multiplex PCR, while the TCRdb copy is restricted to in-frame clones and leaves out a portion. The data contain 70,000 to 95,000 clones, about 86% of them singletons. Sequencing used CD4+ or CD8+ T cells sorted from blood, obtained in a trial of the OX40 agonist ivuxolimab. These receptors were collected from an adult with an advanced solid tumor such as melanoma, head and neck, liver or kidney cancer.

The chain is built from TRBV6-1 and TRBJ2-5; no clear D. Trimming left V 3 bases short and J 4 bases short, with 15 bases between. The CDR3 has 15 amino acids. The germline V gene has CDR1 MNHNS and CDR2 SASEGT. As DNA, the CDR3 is TGTGCCAGCAGTGAGGGCACACCACCAGGAGAGACCCAGTACTTC. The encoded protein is CASSEGTPPGETQYF.

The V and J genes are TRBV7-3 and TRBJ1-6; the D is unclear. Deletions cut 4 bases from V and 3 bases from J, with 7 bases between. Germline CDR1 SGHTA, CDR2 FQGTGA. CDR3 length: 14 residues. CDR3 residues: CASSSGVYNSPLHF. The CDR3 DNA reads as TGTGCCAGCAGCTCCGGGGTCTATAATTCACCCCTCCACTTT. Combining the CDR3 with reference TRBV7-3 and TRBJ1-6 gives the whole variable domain GAGVSQTPSNKVTEKGKYVELRCDPISGHTALYWYRQSLGQGPEFLIYFQGTGAADDSGLPNDRFFAVRPEGSVSTLKIQRTERGDSAVYLCASSSGVYNSPLHFGNGTRLTVT.

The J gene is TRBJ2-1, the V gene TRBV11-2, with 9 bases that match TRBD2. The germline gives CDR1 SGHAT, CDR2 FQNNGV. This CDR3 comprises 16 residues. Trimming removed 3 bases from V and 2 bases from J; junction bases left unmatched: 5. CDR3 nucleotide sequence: TGTGCCAGCAGCTTTGTAAGCGGGGGGACCTACAATGAGCAGTTCTTC. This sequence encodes CASSFVSGGTYNEQFF.

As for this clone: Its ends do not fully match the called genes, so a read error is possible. CDR3: CASSLGRMSETQYF. CDR3 DNA sequence: TGTGCCAGCAGCCTAGGACGGATGTCGGAGACCCAGTACTTC. The chain combines TRBV13 with TRBJ2-5; D gene uncertain. The V gene's germline CDR1 is PRHDT and CDR2 FYEKMQ (reference sequence). There are 14 residues in the CDR3.

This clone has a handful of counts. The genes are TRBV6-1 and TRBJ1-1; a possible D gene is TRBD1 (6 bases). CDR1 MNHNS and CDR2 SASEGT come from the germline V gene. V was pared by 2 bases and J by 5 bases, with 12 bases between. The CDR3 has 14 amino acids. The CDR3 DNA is TGTGCCAGCAGTGAACGGGGGGGCAATACTGAAGCTTTCTTT. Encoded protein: CASSERGGNTEAFF.

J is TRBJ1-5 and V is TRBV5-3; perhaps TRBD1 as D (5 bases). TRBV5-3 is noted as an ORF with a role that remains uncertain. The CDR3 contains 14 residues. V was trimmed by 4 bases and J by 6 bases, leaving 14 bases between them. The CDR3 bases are TGTGCCAGAAGCACGACAGATCTCGGTCAGCCCCAGCATTTT. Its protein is CARSTTDLGQPQHF.

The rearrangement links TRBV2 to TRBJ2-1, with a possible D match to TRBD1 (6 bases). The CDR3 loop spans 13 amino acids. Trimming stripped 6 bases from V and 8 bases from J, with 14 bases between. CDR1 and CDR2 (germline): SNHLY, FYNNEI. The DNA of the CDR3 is TGTGCCAGCAGGGAGGACAGAAACGATGAGCAGTTCTTC. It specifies CASREDRNDEQFF.

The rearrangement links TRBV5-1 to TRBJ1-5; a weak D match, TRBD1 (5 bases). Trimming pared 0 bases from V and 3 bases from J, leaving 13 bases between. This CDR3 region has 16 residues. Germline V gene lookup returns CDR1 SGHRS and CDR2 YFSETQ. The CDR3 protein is CASSLAPGNTNQPQHF. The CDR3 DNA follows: TGCGCCAGCAGCTTGGCCCCAGGGAATACCAATCAGCCCCAGCATTTT.

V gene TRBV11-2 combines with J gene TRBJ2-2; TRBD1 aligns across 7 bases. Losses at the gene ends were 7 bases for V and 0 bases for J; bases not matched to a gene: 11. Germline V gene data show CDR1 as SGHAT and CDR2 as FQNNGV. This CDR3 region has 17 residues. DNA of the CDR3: TGTGCCAGCACCGTGTTTACAGGGGCCGCGAACACCGGGGAGCTGTTTTTT. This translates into CASTVFTGAANTGELFF.

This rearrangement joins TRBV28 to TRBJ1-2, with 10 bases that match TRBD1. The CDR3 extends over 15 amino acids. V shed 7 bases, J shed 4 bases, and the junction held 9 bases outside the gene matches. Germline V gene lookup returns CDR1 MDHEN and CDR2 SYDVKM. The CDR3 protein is CASTSSTGGTYGYTF. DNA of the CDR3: TGTGCCAGCACCAGTTCGACAGGGGGCACCTATGGCTACACCTTC.

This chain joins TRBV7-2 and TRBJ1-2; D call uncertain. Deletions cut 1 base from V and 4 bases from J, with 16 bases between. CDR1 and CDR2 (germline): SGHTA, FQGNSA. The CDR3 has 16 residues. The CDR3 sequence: CASSLGAGYDVYGYTF. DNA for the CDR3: TGTGCCAGCAGCTTAGGGGCCGGGTACGACGTCTATGGCTACACCTTC.

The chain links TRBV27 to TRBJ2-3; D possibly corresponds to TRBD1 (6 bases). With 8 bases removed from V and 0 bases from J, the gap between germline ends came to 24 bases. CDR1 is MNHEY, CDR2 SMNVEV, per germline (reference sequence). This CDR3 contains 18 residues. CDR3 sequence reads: CASQVLSPGTTSTDTQYF. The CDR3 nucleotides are TGTGCCAGCCAGGTACTTTCACCCGGGACAACTAGCACAGATACGCAGTATTTT.

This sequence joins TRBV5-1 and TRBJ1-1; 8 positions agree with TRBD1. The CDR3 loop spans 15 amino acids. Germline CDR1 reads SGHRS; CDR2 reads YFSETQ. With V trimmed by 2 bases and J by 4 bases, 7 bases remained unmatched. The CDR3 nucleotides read TGCGCCAGCAGCTTAAACGGACAGGGAGGCACTGAAGCTTTCTTT. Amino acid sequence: CASSLNGQGGTEAFF.

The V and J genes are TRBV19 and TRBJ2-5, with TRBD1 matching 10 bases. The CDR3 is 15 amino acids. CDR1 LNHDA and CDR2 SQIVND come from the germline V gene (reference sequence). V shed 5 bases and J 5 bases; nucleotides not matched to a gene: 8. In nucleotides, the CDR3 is TGTGCCAGTAGTGGGGGGACAGGGGAGTGGGAGACCCAGTACTTC. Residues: CASSGGTGEWETQYF.

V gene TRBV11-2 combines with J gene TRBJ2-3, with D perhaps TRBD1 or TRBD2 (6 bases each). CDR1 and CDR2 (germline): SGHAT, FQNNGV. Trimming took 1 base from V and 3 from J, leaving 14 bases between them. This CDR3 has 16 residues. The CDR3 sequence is CASSLVGLGGTDTQYF. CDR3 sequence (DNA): TGTGCCAGCAGCTTAGTAGGCCTAGGGGGGACAGATACGCAGTATTTT.

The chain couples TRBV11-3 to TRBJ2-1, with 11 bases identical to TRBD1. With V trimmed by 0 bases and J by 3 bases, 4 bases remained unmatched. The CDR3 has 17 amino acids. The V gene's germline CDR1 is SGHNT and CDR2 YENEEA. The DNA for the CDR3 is TGTGCCAGCAGCTTAGATCTGGGGACAGGGGGCTACAATGAGCAGTTCTTC. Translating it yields CASSLDLGTGGYNEQFF.

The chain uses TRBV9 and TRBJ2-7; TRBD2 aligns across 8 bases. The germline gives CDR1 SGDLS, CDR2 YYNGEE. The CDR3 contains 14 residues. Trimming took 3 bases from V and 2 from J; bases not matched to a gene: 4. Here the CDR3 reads CASSDGGGPYEQYF. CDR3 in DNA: TGTGCCAGCAGCGACGGCGGGGGGCCCTACGAGCAGTACTTC.

CDR3 residues: CASSPIQGYGYTF. CDR3 sequence (DNA): TGTGCCAGCAGCCCCATCCAGGGGTATGGCTACACCTTC. The chain has TRBV7-9 and TRBJ1-2, with D possibly matching TRBD1 (6 bases). This CDR3 is built from 13 residues. Germline V gives CDR1 SEHNR, CDR2 FQNEAQ (reference sequence). With 5 bases removed from V and 5 bases from J, the gap between germline ends came to 12 bases.

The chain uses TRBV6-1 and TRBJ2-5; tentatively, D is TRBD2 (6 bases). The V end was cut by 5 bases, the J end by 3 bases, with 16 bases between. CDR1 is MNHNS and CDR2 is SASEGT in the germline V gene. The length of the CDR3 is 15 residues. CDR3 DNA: TGTGCCAGCAGTCCTGGACCGGCGGGGAAAGAGACCCAGTACTTC. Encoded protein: CASSPGPAGKETQYF.

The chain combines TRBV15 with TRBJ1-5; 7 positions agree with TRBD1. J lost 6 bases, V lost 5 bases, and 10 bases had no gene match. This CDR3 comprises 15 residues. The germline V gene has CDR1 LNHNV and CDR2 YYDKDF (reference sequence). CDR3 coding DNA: TGTGCCACCAGCGAGGGGAGGGGGCTAGGTCAGCCCCAGCATTTT. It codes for CATSEGRGLGQPQHF.

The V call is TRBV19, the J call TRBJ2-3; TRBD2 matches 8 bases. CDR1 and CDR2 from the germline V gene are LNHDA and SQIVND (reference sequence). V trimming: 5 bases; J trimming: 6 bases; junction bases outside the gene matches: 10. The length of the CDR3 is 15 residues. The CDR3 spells CASSFQAGVKDTQYF. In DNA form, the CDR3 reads TGTGCCAGTAGTTTCCAAGCGGGAGTGAAGGATACGCAGTATTTT. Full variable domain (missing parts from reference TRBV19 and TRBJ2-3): DGGITQSPKYLFRKEGQNVTLSCEQNLNHDAMYWYRQDPGQGLRLIYYSQIVNDFQKGDIAEGYSVSREKKESFPLTVTSAQKNPTAFYLCASSFQAGVKDTQYFGPGTRLTVL.

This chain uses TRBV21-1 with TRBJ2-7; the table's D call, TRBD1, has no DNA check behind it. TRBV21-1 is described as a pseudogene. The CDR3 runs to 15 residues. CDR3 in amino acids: CASLPCRDSDYEQYF. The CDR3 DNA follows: TGTGCCAGCCTTCCGTGCCGGGACAGCGACTACGAGCAGTACTTC.

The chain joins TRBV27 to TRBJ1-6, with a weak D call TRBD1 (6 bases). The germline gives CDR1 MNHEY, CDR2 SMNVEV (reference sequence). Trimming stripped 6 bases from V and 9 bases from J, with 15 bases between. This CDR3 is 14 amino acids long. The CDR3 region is CASSLGRGPSPLHF. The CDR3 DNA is TGTGCCAGCAGCCTCGGCAGGGGACCTTCACCCCTCCACTTT.

The CDR3 DNA reads TGCGCCAGCAGTGACCAGCGGGGGGCCCAAGATACGCAGTATTTT. Protein sequence: CASSDQRGAQDTQYF. This rearrangement joins TRBV10-1 to TRBJ2-3, with 9 bases identical to TRBD2. CDR1 WNHNN and CDR2 SYGVQD come from the germline V gene (reference sequence). V dropped 3 bases and J dropped 5; count of bases not matched to a gene: 6. The length of the CDR3 is 15 residues.